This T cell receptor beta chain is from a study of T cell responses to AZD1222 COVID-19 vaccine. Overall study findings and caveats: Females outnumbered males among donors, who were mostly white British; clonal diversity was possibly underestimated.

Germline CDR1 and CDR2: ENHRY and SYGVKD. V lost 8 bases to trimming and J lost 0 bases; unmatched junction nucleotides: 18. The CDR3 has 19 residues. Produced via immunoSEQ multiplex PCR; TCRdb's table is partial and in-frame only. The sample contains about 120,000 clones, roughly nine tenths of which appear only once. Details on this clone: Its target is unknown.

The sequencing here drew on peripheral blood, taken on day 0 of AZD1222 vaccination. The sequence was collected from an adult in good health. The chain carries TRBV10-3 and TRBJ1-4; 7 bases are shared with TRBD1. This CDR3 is CAIFIGEGQRTATNEKLFF. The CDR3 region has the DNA TGTGCCATCTTCATCGGCGAGGGACAGCGGACTGCAACTAATGAAAAACTGTTTTTT.